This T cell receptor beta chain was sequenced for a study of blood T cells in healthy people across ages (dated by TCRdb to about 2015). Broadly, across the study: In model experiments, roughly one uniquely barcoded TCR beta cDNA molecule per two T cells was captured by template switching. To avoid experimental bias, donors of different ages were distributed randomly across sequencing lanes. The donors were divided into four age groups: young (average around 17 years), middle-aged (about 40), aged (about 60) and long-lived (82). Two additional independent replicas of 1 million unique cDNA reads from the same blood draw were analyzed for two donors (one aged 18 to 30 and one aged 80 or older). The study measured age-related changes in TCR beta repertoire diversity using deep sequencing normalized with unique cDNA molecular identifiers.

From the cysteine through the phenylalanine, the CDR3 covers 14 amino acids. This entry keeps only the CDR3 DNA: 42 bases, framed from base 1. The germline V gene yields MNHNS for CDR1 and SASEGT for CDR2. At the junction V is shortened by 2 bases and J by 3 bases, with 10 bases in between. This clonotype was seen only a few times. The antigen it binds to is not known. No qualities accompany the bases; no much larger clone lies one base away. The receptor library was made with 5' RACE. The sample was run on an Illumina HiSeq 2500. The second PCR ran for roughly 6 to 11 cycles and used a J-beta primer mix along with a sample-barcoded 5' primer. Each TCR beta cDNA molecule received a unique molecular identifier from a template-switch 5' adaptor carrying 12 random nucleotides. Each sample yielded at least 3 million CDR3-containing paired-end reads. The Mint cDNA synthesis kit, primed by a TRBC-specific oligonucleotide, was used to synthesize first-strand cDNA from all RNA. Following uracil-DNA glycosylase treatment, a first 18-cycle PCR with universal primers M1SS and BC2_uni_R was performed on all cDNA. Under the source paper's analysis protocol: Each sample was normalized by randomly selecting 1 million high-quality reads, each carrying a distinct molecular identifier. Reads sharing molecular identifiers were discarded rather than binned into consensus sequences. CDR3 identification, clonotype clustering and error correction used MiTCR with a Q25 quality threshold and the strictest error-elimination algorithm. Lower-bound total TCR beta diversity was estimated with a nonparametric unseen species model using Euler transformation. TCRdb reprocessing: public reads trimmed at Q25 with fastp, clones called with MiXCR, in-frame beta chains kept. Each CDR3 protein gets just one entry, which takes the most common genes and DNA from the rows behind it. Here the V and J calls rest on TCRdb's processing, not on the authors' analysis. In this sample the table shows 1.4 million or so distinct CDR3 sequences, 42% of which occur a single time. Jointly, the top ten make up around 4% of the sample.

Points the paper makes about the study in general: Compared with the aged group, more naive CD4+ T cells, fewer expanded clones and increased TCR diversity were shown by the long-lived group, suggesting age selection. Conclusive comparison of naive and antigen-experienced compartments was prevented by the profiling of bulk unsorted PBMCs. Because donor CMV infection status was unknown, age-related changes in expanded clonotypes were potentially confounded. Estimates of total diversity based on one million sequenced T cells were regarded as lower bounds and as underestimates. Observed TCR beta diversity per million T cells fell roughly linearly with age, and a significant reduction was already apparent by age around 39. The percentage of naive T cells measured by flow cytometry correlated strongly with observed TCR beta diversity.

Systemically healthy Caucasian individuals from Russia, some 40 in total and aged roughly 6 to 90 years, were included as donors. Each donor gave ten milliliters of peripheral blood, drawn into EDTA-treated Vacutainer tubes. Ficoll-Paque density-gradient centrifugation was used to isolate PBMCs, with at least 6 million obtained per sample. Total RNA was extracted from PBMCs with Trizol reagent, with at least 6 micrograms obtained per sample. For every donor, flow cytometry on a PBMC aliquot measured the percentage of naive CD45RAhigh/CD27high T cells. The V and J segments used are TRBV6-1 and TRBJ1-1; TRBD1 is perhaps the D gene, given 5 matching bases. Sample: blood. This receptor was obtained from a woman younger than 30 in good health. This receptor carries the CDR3 CASSERRGDTEAFF. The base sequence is TGTGCCAGCAGTGAACGCCGGGGGGACACTGAAGCTTTCTTT.